This T cell receptor beta chain originates from a study of early T cells in non-severe SARS-CoV-2 infection. Across the study: Chains from this unsorted whole-blood bulk RNA could not be paired.

Individual cDNA molecules were tagged with unique molecular identifiers, the study reported. TCRdb used MiXCR to reprocess the 5' RACE reads, holding one entry per CDR3 protein. The table lists 97,000 or so distinct CDR3 sequences, 13% of them singletons. This clonotype was counted at least ten times. The V gene's germline CDR1 is SGHRS and CDR2 YFSETQ. V was pared by 5 bases and J by 7 bases, with 8 bases of the junction left unmatched. This CDR3 spans 14 amino acids. The chain links TRBV5-1 to TRBJ2-1; TRBD2 matches at 8 bases. The specimen was whole blood. This TCR derives from an adult who was a healthcare worker with PCR-confirmed SARS-CoV-2 infection or an uninfected control (not recorded which). CDR3 region: CASRQREWGNEQFF. The CDR3 nucleotides are TGCGCCAGCAGGCAGCGGGAGTGGGGTAATGAGCAGTTCTTC. Full variable domain (outside the CDR3, taken from reference TRBV5-1 and TRBJ2-1): KAGVTQTPRYLIKTRGQQVTLSCSPISGHRSVSWYQQTPGQGLQFLFEYFSETQRNKGNFPGRFSGRQFSNSRSEMNVSTLELGDSALYLCASRQREWGNEQFFGPGTRLTVL.